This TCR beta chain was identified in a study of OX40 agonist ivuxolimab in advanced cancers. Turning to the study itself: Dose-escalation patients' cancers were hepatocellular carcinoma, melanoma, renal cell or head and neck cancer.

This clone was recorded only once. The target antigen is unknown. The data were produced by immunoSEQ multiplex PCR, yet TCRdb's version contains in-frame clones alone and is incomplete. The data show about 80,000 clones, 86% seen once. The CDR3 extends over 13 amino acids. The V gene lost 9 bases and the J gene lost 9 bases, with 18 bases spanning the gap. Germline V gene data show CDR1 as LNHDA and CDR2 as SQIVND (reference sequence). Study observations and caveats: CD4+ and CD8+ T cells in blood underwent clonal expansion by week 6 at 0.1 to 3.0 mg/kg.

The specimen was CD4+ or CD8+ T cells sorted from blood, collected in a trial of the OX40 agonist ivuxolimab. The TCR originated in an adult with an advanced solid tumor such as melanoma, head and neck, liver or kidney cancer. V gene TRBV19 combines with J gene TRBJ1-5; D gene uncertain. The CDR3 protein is CASSELVRSPQHF. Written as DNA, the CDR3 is TGTGCCAGCAGTGAGTTAGTACGGTCGCCCCAGCATTTT.